This T cell receptor (beta chain) was captured in a study of CD8 T cells in Susac syndrome. The CDR3 length is 13 residues. V was pared by 3 bases and J by 6 bases, with 5 bases of the junction left unmatched. Germline CDR1 and CDR2: SGHRS and YFSETQ. An amount of RNA that ranged from about 0.45 to 1 ug was reverse transcribed with random hexamers. Each CDR3 protein is one row after TCRdb ran MiXCR on the immunoSEQ multiplex PCR reads. Of 200,000 to 300,000 distinct CDR3 sequences in the sample, around 96% were seen once. The specimen was CD4+ T cells from PBMCs. This TCR was sampled from a human donor with Susac syndrome. This chain connects TRBV5-1 to TRBJ2-7; 8 bases align to TRBD2. This CDR3 reads CASSSGLVGEQYF. CDR3 nucleotide sequence: TGCGCCAGCAGCTCGGGACTAGTGGGCGAGCAGTACTTC.